This T cell receptor (beta chain) was recorded in a study of T-cell reconstitution after alpha-beta-depleted transplantation in children (dated by TCRdb to 2015 to 2016). Regarding the study in general: The study quantitatively tracked T-cell immune reconstitution after TCRalphabeta/CD19-depleted allogeneic hematopoietic cell transplantation in children using TCR repertoire profiling.

Library method: PCR. Sequencing took place on an Illumina HiSeq 2500. Molecular barcoding was employed in the preparation of TCR libraries, with unique molecular identifiers being used to normalize TCRbeta repertoire quantification. The raw public data were reprocessed by TCRdb itself: fastp quality trimming at Q25, MiXCR clonotype calling, in-frame beta chains only. Each CDR3 protein gets just one entry, which takes the most common genes and DNA from the rows behind it. Here the sample has about 500,000 distinct CDR3 sequences; roughly 33% occur a single time. The ten largest account for 2% to 3% of the sample. V is shortened by 6 bases, J by 8 bases, and the region joining them spans 12 bases. The CDR3 covers 12 residues, taking in both the cysteine and the phenylalanine. This entry keeps only the CDR3 DNA: 36 bases, framed from base 1. CDR1 and CDR2, looked up from the germline V gene, are MNHEY and SVGEGT.

This clonotype was seen a few times. No antigen is known for it. The sample holds no much larger clone one base away, and base qualities are not on file. The sequence derives from a human donor who donated a stem cell graft to a child with aplastic anemia. The source was PBMCs from the stem cell graft donor, collected from the stem cell graft. The V gene is TRBV6-2 or TRBV6-3 and the J gene is TRBJ2-3, with the D gene not confidently named. The bases read TGTGCCAGCAGCCTTAACTACCTTACGCAGTATTTT. It encodes CASSLNYLTQYF.